This section outlines one T cell receptor (beta chain) sequence together with its context. These data come from a study of blood T cell repertoires in COVID-19. Study at large: From T cells, B-cell-depleted T cells, or PBMCs came the material, which was cDNA or gDNA.

The protocol was immunoSEQ multiplex PCR, while the TCRdb copy is restricted to in-frame clones and leaves out a portion. The data hold about 500,000 clones, with roughly 87% observed a single time. J gave up 6 bases and V 1 base, and 2 bases lay outside the gene matches. Germline assignment: CDR1 SGHTA and CDR2 FQGTGA. This CDR3 is 14 amino acids long. Enrollees, roughly 18 to 89 years old, lived in 25 or so US areas. Membership in each cohort depended on participant-reported clinical history. Resolution of symptoms, clearance, or two negative PCRs was present in recovered Cohort 3 donors. The sequencing input was PBMCs or T cells enriched from blood (not recorded which). The clonotype was recovered from a woman in her late teens or twenties who had recovered from COVID-19. The chain links TRBV7-3 to TRBJ2-3, with 9 positions matching TRBD2. This chain's CDR3 is CASSLSGGADTQYF. The DNA for the CDR3 is TGTGCCAGCAGCTTAAGCGGGGGGGCGGATACGCAGTATTTT.